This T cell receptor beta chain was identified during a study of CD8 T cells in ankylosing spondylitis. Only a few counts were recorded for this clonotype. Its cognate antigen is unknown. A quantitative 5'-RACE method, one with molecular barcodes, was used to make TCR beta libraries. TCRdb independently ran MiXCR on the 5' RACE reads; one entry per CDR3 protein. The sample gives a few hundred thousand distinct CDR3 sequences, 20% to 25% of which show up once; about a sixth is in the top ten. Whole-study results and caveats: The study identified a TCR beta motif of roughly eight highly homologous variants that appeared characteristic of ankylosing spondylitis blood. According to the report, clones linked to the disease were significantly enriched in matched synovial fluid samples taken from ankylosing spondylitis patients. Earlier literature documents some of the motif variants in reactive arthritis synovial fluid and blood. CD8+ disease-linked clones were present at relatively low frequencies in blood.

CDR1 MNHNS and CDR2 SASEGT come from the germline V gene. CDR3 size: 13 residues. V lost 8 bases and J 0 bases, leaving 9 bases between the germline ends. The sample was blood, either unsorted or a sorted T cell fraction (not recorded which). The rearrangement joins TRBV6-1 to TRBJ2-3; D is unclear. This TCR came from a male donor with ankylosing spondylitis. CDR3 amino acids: CASGGRSTDTQYF. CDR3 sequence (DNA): TGTGCCAGCGGTGGCAGAAGCACAGATACGCAGTATTTT.